This TCR beta chain is from a study of blood T cell repertoires in COVID-19. For the study at large: The samples span acute and convalescent COVID-19 from the United States, Italy and Spain. Sources were T cells, B-cell-depleted T cells, or PBMCs; the material itself was cDNA or gDNA.

The CDR3 sequence is 15 residues long. V gave up 3 bases and J gave up 4 bases; unmatched junction bases: 6. Germline V CDR1 and CDR2: SGDLS, YYNGEE. In the original workflow: Amplification with reference gene primers provided the estimates of nucleated cell counts. The data were produced by immunoSEQ multiplex PCR, yet TCRdb's version contains in-frame clones alone and is incomplete. That table furnishes V, J and clone size, whereas the DNA furnished D and trimming. The sample lists 250,000 to 300,000 clones, roughly 88% occurring once. The source material was peripheral blood. The TCR originated in a woman in her thirties who had recovered from COVID-19. This chain uses TRBV9 with TRBJ2-7, with TRBD2 identical over 11 bases. Here the CDR3 reads CASSAYSGGAYEQYF. In DNA, the CDR3 is TGTGCCAGCAGCGCATATAGCGGGGGGGCGTACGAGCAGTACTTC.